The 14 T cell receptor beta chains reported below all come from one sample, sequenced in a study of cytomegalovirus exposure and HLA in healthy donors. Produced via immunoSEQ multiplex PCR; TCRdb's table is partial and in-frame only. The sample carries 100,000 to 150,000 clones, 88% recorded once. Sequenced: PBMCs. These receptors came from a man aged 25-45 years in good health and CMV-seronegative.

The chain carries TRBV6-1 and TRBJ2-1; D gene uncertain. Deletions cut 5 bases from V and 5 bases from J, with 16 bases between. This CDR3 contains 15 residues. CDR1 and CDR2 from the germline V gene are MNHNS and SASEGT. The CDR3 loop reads CASSPSGLGDNEQFF. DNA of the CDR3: TGTGCCAGCAGTCCCTCCGGGTTAGGCGACAATGAGCAGTTCTTC.

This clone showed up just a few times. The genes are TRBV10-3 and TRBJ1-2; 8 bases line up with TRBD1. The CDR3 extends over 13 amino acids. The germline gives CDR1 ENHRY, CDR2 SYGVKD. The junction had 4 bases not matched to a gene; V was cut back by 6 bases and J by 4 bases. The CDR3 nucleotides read TGTGCCATCAGCGAGGACAGGGTCTATGGCTACACCTTC. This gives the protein CAISEDRVYGYTF.

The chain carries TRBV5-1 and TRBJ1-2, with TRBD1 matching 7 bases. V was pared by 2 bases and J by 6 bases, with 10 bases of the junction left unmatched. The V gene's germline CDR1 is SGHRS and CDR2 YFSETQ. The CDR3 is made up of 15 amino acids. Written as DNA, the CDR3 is TGCGCCAGCAGCTTAACAGGGGCCTCAAGGGATGGCTACACCTTC. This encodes CASSLTGASRDGYTF. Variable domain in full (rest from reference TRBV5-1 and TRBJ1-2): KAGVTQTPRYLIKTRGQQVTLSCSPISGHRSVSWYQQTPGQGLQFLFEYFSETQRNKGNFPGRFSGRQFSNSRSEMNVSTLELGDSALYLCASSLTGASRDGYTFGSGTRLTVV.

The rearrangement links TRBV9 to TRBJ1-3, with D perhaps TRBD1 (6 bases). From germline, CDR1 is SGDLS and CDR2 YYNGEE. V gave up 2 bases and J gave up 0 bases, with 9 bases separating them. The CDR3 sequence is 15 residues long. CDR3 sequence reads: CASSVTTGSGNTIYF. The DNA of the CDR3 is TGTGCCAGCAGCGTTACGACAGGCTCTGGAAACACCATATATTTT.

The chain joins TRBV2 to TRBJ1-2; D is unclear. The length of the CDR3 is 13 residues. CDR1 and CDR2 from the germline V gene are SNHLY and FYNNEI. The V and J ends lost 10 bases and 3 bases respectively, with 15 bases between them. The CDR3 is CATRLRRDYGYTF. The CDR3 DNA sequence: TGTGCCACGCGACTTCGACGGGACTATGGCTACACCTTC.

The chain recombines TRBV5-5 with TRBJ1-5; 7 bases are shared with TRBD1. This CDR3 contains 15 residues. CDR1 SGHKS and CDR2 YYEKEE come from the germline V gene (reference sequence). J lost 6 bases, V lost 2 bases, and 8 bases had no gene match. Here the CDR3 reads CASSFHTGVGQPQHF. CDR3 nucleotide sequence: TGTGCCAGCAGCTTTCATACAGGGGTGGGTCAGCCCCAGCATTTT. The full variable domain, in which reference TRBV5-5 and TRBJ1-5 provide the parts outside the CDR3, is DAGVTQSPTHLIKTRGQQVTLRCSPISGHKSVSWYQQVLGQGPQFIFQYYEKEERGRGNFPDRFSARQFPNYSSELNVNALLLGDSALYLCASSFHTGVGQPQHFGDGTRLSIL.

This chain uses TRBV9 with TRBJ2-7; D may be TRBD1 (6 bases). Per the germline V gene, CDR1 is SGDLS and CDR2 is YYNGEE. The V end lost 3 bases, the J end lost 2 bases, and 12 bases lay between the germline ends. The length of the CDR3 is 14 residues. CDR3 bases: TGTGCCAGCAGCGAAGTGGACAGCACCTACGAGCAGTACTTC. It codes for CASSEVDSTYEQYF.

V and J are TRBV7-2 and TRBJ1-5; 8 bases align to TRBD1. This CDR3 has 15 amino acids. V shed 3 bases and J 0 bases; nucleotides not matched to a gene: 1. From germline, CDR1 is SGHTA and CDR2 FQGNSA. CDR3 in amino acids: CASSLGQDSNQPQHF. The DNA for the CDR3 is TGTGCCAGCAGCTTGGGACAGGATAGCAATCAGCCCCAGCATTTT.

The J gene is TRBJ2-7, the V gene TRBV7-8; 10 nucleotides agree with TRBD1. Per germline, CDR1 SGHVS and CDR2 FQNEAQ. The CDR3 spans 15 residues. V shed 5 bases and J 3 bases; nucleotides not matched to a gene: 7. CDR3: CASSVPGQGFYEQYF. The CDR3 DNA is TGTGCCAGCAGCGTACCGGGACAGGGGTTCTACGAGCAGTACTTC.

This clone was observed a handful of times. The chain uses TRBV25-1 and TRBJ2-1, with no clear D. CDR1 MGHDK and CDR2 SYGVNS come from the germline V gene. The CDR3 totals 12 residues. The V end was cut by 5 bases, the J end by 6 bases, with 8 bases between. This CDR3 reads CASSRVSNEQFF. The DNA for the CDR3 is TGTGCCAGCAGTAGAGTAAGCAATGAGCAGTTCTTC. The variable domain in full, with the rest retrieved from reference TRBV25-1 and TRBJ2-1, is EADIYQTPRYLVIGTGKKITLECSQTMGHDKMYWYQQDPGMELHLIHYSYGVNSTEKGDLSSESTVSRIRTEHFPLTLESARPSHTSQYLCASSRVSNEQFFGPGTRLTVL.

CDR3 in DNA: TGTGCCAGCAGCTTAGCAGGGGACAATGAGCAGTTCTTC. Its translation is CASSLAGDNEQFF. The chain recombines TRBV7-2 with TRBJ2-1, with TRBD1 as a possible D gene (5 bases). The length of the CDR3 is 13 residues. Germline V gene data show CDR1 as SGHTA and CDR2 as FQGNSA. V was cut by 0 bases and J by 5 bases, with 5 bases left in between.

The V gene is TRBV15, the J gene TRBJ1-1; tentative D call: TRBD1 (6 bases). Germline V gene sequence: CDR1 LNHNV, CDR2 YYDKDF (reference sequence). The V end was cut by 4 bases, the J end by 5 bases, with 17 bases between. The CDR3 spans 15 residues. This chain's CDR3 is CATSTLQGMMTEAFF. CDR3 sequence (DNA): TGTGCCACCAGCACGCTACAGGGTATGATGACTGAAGCTTTCTTT.

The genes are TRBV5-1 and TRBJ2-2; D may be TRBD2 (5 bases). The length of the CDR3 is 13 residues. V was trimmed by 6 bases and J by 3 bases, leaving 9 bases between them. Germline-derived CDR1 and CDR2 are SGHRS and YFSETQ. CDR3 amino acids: CASTQRDTGELFF. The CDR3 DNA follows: TGCGCCAGCACCCAGAGGGACACCGGGGAGCTGTTTTTT.

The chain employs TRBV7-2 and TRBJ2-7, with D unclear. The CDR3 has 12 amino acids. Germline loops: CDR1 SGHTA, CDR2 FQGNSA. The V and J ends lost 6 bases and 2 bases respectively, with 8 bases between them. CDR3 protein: CASSTVTYEQYF. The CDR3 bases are TGTGCCAGCAGTACGGTAACCTACGAGCAGTACTTC.